Below, 27 T cell receptor beta chains from the same sample are listed, as sequenced in a study of blood T cell repertoires in COVID-19. Using immunoSEQ multiplex PCR, the repertoire was profiled, and TCRdb retains in-frame clones only, with some absent. The sample lists about 210,000 clones; about 78% were seen once. The specimen sequenced was peripheral blood. The origin of the receptors is a woman aged 70-85 years with acute or convalescent COVID-19.

The V call is TRBV2, the J call TRBJ2-1; TRBD2 matches at 7 bases. Trimming cost V 2 bases and J 0 bases; bases outside gene matches: 13. The CDR3 is made up of 19 amino acids. Germline CDR1 reads SNHLY; CDR2 reads FYNNEI. CDR3 region: CASSERSGGRSSSYNEQFF. CDR3 in DNA: TGTGCCAGCAGTGAAAGGTCGGGAGGACGGAGTAGCTCCTACAATGAGCAGTTCTTC.

The table lists this clone with a few counts. The rearrangement links TRBV4-3 to TRBJ2-7; 9 nucleotides match TRBD2. This CDR3 comprises 16 residues. V lost 1 base to trimming and J lost 5 bases; unmatched junction nucleotides: 9. Germline V lookup: CDR1 LGHNA, CDR2 YSLEER. CDR3 amino acids: CASSQGTGTSSDEQYF. In nucleotides, the CDR3 is TGCGCCAGCAGCCAAGGCACCGGGACTAGCAGCGACGAGCAGTACTTC.

The chain's CDR3 is CASSSASGRGGYNEQFF. The CDR3 DNA reads as TGTGCCAGCAGCTCGGCCAGTGGGCGGGGGGGCTACAATGAGCAGTTCTTC. V and J are TRBV7-6 and TRBJ2-1, with TRBD2 identical over 9 bases. The ends lost 4 bases at V and 3 bases at J; junction bases unmatched: 10. The CDR3 totals 17 residues. The germline V gene has CDR1 SGHVS and CDR2 FNYEAQ.

This chain links TRBV19 with TRBJ1-4; TRBD1 agrees at 7 bases. The CDR3 loop spans 14 amino acids. After removal of 6 bases from V and 8 bases from J, the junction contained 9 bases not matched to a gene. Germline CDR1 LNHDA, CDR2 SQIVND (reference sequence). The CDR3 loop reads CASRLTGMEEKLFF. The DNA for the CDR3 is TGTGCCAGTAGGTTGACAGGGATGGAGGAAAAACTGTTTTTT.

The gene calls are TRBV13 and TRBJ2-3; 15 positions match TRBD2. The CDR3 is 20 residues long. Germline CDR1 reads PRHDT; CDR2 reads FYEKMQ (reference sequence). Trimming took 7 bases from V and 3 from J; bases not matched to a gene: 17. The CDR3 is CASTFNPGLAGGPWTDTQYF. As DNA, the CDR3 is TGTGCCAGCACCTTTAATCCAGGACTAGCGGGGGGGCCTTGGACAGATACGCAGTATTTT.

DNA for the CDR3: TGTGCCAGCAGCTTATTATTTAATTCACCCCTCCACTTT. It encodes CASSLLFNSPLHF. The chain is built from TRBV7-9 and TRBJ1-6; D call uncertain. Germline CDR1 reads SEHNR; CDR2 reads FQNEAQ (reference sequence). With 2 bases removed from V and 6 bases from J, the gap between germline ends came to 5 bases. There are 13 residues in the CDR3. The entire variable domain, with the rest obtained from reference TRBV7-9 and TRBJ1-6, is as follows: DTGVSQNPRHKITKRGQNVTFRCDPISEHNRLYWYRQTLGQGPEFLTYFQNEAQLEKSRLLSDRFSAERPKGSFSTLEIQRTEQGDSAMYLCASSLLFNSPLHFGNGTRLTVT.

This chain connects TRBV9 to TRBJ2-1; TRBD2 matches at 11 bases. CDR1 and CDR2 (germline): SGDLS, YYNGEE. J was trimmed by 10 bases and V by 4 bases; bases with no gene match: 10. The CDR3 extends over 15 amino acids. The CDR3, as DNA: TGTGCCAGCAGCCCCGCGGGACTAGCGGAAAGAGAGCAGTTCTTC. The encoded protein is CASSPAGLAEREQFF. The entire variable domain, with the rest obtained from reference TRBV9 and TRBJ2-1, is as follows: DSGVTQTPKHLITATGQRVTLRCSPRSGDLSVYWYQQSLDQGLQFLIQYYNGEERAKGNILERFSAQQFPDLHSELNLSSLELGDSALYFCASSPAGLAEREQFFGPGTRLTVL.

The chain employs TRBV12-5 and TRBJ1-1; D gene unclear. Germline CDR1 reads LGHNT; CDR2 reads FRNRAP. The CDR3 spans 14 residues. V was cut by 0 bases and J by 3 bases, with 8 bases left in between. DNA for the CDR3: TGTGCTAGTGGTTTGGTACAGACGCACACTGAAGCTTTCTTT. Encoded protein: CASGLVQTHTEAFF.

This chain uses TRBV9 with TRBJ2-7; D perhaps matches TRBD2 (6 bases). This CDR3 has 15 amino acids. Germline V CDR1 and CDR2: SGDLS, YYNGEE. Trimming pared 2 bases from V and 4 bases from J, leaving 16 bases between. The DNA for the CDR3 is TGTGCCAGCAGCGTCGGAGGGCAACCTCTTTACGAGCAGTACTTC. This translates into CASSVGGQPLYEQYF.

V and J are TRBV6-5 and TRBJ1-2; 9 bases are shared with TRBD1. J was trimmed by 8 bases and V by 6 bases; bases with no gene match: 13. CDR1 is MNHEY and CDR2 is SVGAGI in the germline V gene. There are 15 residues in the CDR3. CDR3 sequence reads: CASRPGTGMFNGYTF. CDR3 DNA: TGTGCCAGCAGACCAGGGACAGGGATGTTTAACGGCTACACCTTC.

The J gene is TRBJ2-1, the V gene TRBV5-1; weak D call: TRBD2 (6 bases). The CDR3 totals 16 residues. CDR1 is SGHRS and CDR2 is YFSETQ in the germline V gene. The ends were cut back, 3 bases at V and 3 bases at J, with 16 bases in the middle. CDR3 DNA sequence: TGCGCCAGCAGCTCCGGAGGGGAGCGCGGCTACAATGAGCAGTTCTTC. This sequence encodes CASSSGGERGYNEQFF.

V usage is TRBV11-3 and J usage is TRBJ2-3, with D tentatively TRBD2 (5 bases). Germline-derived CDR1 and CDR2 are SGHNT and YENEEA. Between the trimmed V and J ends, which lost 5 bases and 6 bases, there was a span of 12 bases. This CDR3 contains 13 residues. The CDR3 DNA follows: TGTGCCAGCAGCCCAGAGGGCGCGGATACGCAGTATTTT. Protein: CASSPEGADTQYF.

This chain links TRBV6-2 or TRBV6-3 with TRBJ2-7, with D unclear. V lost 5 bases, J lost 0 bases, and 11 bases lay in between. CDR1 is MNHEY and CDR2 is SVGEGT in the germline V gene. The CDR3 has 14 amino acids. The CDR3 region has the DNA TGTGCCAGCAGTCCCGACTCGAACTCCTACGAGCAGTACTTC. Translated, it gives CASSPDSNSYEQYF.

On this clone itself: Other nucleotide sequences from this sample produce the same CDR3. The chain recombines TRBV5-1 with TRBJ2-3, with 7 bases matching TRBD1. V lost 4 bases to trimming and J lost 2 bases; unmatched junction nucleotides: 7. This CDR3 comprises 15 residues. Germline values: CDR1 SGHRS, CDR2 YFSETQ. Written as DNA, the CDR3 is TGCGCCAGCAGCCGGACAGGAGAATCCACAGATACGCAGTATTTT. Its translation: CASSRTGESTDTQYF.

This sequence joins TRBV3-1 (or the pseudogene TRBV3-2) and TRBJ2-5, with 11 bases that match TRBD2. J was trimmed by 3 bases and V by 3 bases; bases with no gene match: 3. The CDR3 sequence is 15 residues long. The germline CDR1 and CDR2 sequences are LGHDT and YNNKEL (reference sequence). CDR3 region: CASSHLAGGKETQYF. The CDR3 DNA reads as TGTGCCAGCAGCCATCTAGCGGGGGGTAAAGAGACCCAGTACTTC.

This clone was seen a few times. CDR3 residues: CASSILGLNEKLFF. CDR3 DNA: TGTGCCAGCAGCATACTGGGACTGAATGAAAAACTGTTTTTT. The chain uses TRBV7-9 and TRBJ1-4; perhaps TRBD1 as D (5 bases). CDR1 is SEHNR, CDR2 FQNEAQ, per germline (reference sequence). V lost 5 bases and J 5 bases, leaving 12 bases between the germline ends. The CDR3 has 14 amino acids.

The chain is built from TRBV19 and TRBJ1-2, with 10 bases matching TRBD1. CDR1 is LNHDA, CDR2 SQIVND, per germline (reference sequence). The CDR3 length is 14 residues. Trimming removed 5 bases from V and 6 bases from J; junction bases left unmatched: 6. CDR3 amino acids: CASSLPGQGHGYTF. DNA for the CDR3: TGTGCCAGTAGTTTGCCGGGACAGGGGCATGGCTACACCTTC.

This chain links TRBV6-5 with TRBJ2-5, with D perhaps matching TRBD1 (6 bases). Germline CDR1 MNHEY, CDR2 SVGAGI. Trimming took off 8 bases at V and 3 bases at J, with 16 bases between the two ends. This CDR3 contains 14 residues. Written as DNA, the CDR3 is TGTGCCAGCGGGCTCAAGACAGGTAAAGAGACCCAGTACTTC. Encoded protein: CASGLKTGKETQYF.

V is TRBV18 and J is TRBJ1-5; D is unclear. The CDR3 runs 13 residues. V lost 2 bases and J lost 3, with 5 bases in between. CDR1 KGHSH and CDR2 LQKENI come from the germline V gene. The CDR3 coding sequence is TGTGCCAGCTCACCAACAGACAATCAGCCCCAGCATTTT. Translated: CASSPTDNQPQHF.

The chain recombines TRBV5-6 with TRBJ2-5; 11 bases agree with TRBD1. The CDR3 is made up of 16 amino acids. Looked up from germline, CDR1 is SGHDT and CDR2 is YYEEEE. The J segment lost 5 bases and the V segment lost 1 base, leaving 7 bases of the junction unmatched. CDR3: CASSLRRTGGRETQYF. In DNA, the CDR3 is TGTGCCAGCAGCTTGCGGAGGACAGGGGGCAGGGAGACCCAGTACTTC.

The chain joins TRBV7-2 to TRBJ1-3, with 7 bases fitting TRBD1. V shed 5 bases, J shed 1 base, and the junction held 5 bases outside the gene matches. Germline V gene data show CDR1 as SGHTA and CDR2 as FQGNSA. The CDR3 sequence is 15 residues long. The CDR3 DNA follows: TGTGCCAGCAGCGCCCCGGGACAGTCTGGAAACACCATATATTTT. Its translation: CASSAPGQSGNTIYF.

The rearrangement uses TRBV4-3 and TRBJ2-2; maybe TRBD1 (6 bases). The V gene lost 1 base and the J gene lost 5 bases, with 11 bases spanning the gap. Germline assignment: CDR1 LGHNA and CDR2 YSLEER. CDR3 length: 15 residues. The CDR3 spells CASSQAGGGTGELFF. Here the CDR3 DNA reads TGCGCCAGCAGCCAAGCTGGGGGCGGAACCGGGGAGCTGTTTTTT.

The V and J genes are TRBV11-2 and TRBJ1-6, with unresolved D. V lost 1 base and J 0 bases, leaving 16 bases between the germline ends. This CDR3 is 19 amino acids long. Germline-derived CDR1 and CDR2 are SGHAT and FQNNGV. The CDR3 nucleotides read TGTGCCAGCAGCTTAGTGGTGGGCTCCGGGAGCTCCTATAATTCACCCCTCCACTTT. As protein: CASSLVVGSGSSYNSPLHF.

The chain couples TRBV7-2 to TRBJ2-3; 8 bases match TRBD2. With 0 bases clipped from V and 6 bases from J, the junction kept 20 bases outside the gene matches. This CDR3 has 20 residues. CDR1 and CDR2 from the germline V gene are SGHTA and FQGNSA. CDR3 region: CASSLAGWLKRRGAGDTQYF. The CDR3 DNA sequence: TGTGCCAGCAGCTTAGCGGGCTGGCTTAAGCGGCGGGGGGCCGGTGATACGCAGTATTTT.

The chain recombines TRBV3-1 (or the pseudogene TRBV3-2) with TRBJ1-3; the D gene is possibly TRBD1 (6 bases). Germline V gene data show CDR1 as LGHDT and CDR2 as YNNKEL (reference sequence). The length of the CDR3 is 15 residues. The V and J ends lost 4 bases and 4 bases respectively, with 14 bases between them. Written as DNA, the CDR3 is TGTGCCAGCAGCCCTTCGTCAGGGGTGGGAAACACCATATATTTT. It codes for CASSPSSGVGNTIYF.

This rearrangement joins TRBV7-9 to TRBJ2-7; tentative D call: TRBD1 (6 bases). Germline V lookup: CDR1 SEHNR, CDR2 FQNEAQ (reference sequence). Deletions cut 3 bases from V and 9 bases from J, with 15 bases between. This CDR3 is built from 13 residues. In DNA form, the CDR3 reads TGTGCCAGCAGCTTTCCGGCTGGGGGCGGGCAGTACTTC. Translated, it gives CASSFPAGGGQYF. The full variable domain, with the rest looked up from reference TRBV7-9 and TRBJ2-7, is DTGVSQNPRHKITKRGQNVTFRCDPISEHNRLYWYRQTLGQGPEFLTYFQNEAQLEKSRLLSDRFSAERPKGSFSTLEIQRTEQGDSAMYLCASSFPAGGGQYFGPGTRLTVT.

This rearrangement joins TRBV27 to TRBJ2-2, with 8 bases fitting TRBD1. The germline CDR1 and CDR2 sequences are MNHEY and SMNVEV (reference sequence). The trim removed 3 bases at V and 4 bases at J, leaving 7 bases unmatched. CDR3 length: 16 amino acids. DNA of the CDR3: TGTGCCAGCAGTTTCGACAGGGGTCGGATCACCGGGGAGCTGTTTTTT. It encodes CASSFDRGRITGELFF.